One and the same sample provided the 15 T cell receptor beta chains below, sequenced in a study of blood T cell repertoires in COVID-19. Clones were sequenced by immunoSEQ multiplex PCR, and TCRdb holds only the in-frame ones, with some missing. Of approximately 270,000 clones listed, 80% to 90% are singletons. The sample consisted of PBMCs or T cells enriched from blood (not recorded which). Source of these receptors: a woman aged 50 to 60 who had recovered from COVID-19.

This chain links TRBV19 with TRBJ2-7, with 7 bases fitting TRBD1. The V gene end was trimmed by 10 bases and the J gene end by 3 bases; junction bases not matched to a gene: 9. The CDR3 runs to 13 residues. The germline CDR1 and CDR2 sequences are LNHDA and SQIVND (reference sequence). CDR3 protein: CATRLAGGYEQYF. DNA of the CDR3: TGTGCCACCCGGCTGGCAGGGGGCTACGAGCAGTACTTC.

The gene calls are TRBV7-2 and TRBJ1-1, with 8 bases fitting TRBD1. Germline V gene lookup returns CDR1 SGHTA and CDR2 FQGNSA. The CDR3 totals 18 residues. V lost 1 base and J lost 5; bases outside the gene matches: 15. The CDR3, as DNA: TGTGCCAGCAGCTTAGAGGTTCTCTATACAGGGGGATGGACTGAAGCTTTCTTT. Its translation: CASSLEVLYTGGWTEAFF.

This sequence joins TRBV6-2 or TRBV6-3 and TRBJ1-2; D is undetermined. CDR1 is MNHEY and CDR2 is SVGEGT in the germline V gene. V was trimmed by 5 bases and J by 6 bases, leaving 4 bases between them. The CDR3 is made up of 10 amino acids. The CDR3 nucleotides are TGTGCCAGCAGTCATGATGGCTACACCTTC. Protein: CASSHDGYTF.

The genes are TRBV9 and TRBJ1-3; TRBD1 might be the D (5 bases). V was clipped by 0 bases and J by 7 bases, with 5 bases between them. The CDR3 contains 12 residues. Germline V CDR1 and CDR2: SGDLS, YYNGEE. CDR3 amino acids: CASSVEGNTIYF. The DNA of the CDR3 is TGTGCCAGCAGCGTAGAGGGGAACACCATATATTTT.

The chain is built from TRBV24-1 and TRBJ1-5; the match to TRBD1 covers 9 bases. CDR1 is KGHDR and CDR2 is SFDVKD in the germline V gene. The ends lost 3 bases at V and 5 bases at J; junction bases unmatched: 1. The CDR3 has 14 residues. CDR3 sequence reads: CATSDTGGYQPQHF. Written as DNA, the CDR3 is TGTGCCACCAGTGATACAGGGGGCTATCAGCCCCAGCATTTT.

The rearrangement links TRBV18 to TRBJ2-7; 7 nucleotides agree with TRBD1. This CDR3 has 14 amino acids. With 3 bases clipped from V and 3 bases from J, the junction kept 5 bases outside the gene matches. Germline CDR1 KGHSH, CDR2 LQKENI. The CDR3 nucleotides read TGTGCCAGCTCACCTACGGGACAGCTCTACGAGCAGTACTTC. Residues: CASSPTGQLYEQYF.

This chain joins TRBV4-1 and TRBJ1-2, with 7 bases fitting TRBD1. This CDR3 is built from 12 residues. CDR1 and CDR2 (germline): MGHRA, YSYEKL. The J segment lost 14 bases and the V segment lost 3 bases, leaving 9 bases of the junction unmatched. The CDR3 here is CASSHLTGPRTF. The CDR3 DNA reads as TGCGCCAGCAGCCATTTGACAGGGCCCAGGACCTTC.

The V gene is TRBV2, the J gene TRBJ2-3; 9 nucleotides match TRBD1. J lost 0 bases, V lost 5 bases, and 12 bases had no gene match. CDR1 SNHLY and CDR2 FYNNEI come from the germline V gene. The CDR3 extends over 18 amino acids. The CDR3, as DNA: TGTGCCAGCAGTCGCCCGGGACAGGGTGGGACTAGCACAGATACGCAGTATTTT. Its translation is CASSRPGQGGTSTDTQYF.

J is TRBJ1-5 and V is TRBV4-2, with a possible D match to TRBD1 (5 bases). The CDR3 consists of 16 residues. Germline CDR1 reads LGHNA; CDR2 reads YNFKEQ. Trimming removed 0 bases from V and 4 bases from J, with 13 bases in between. CDR3 coding DNA: TGTGCCAGCAGCCAAGATGGGGCGGGGAAAAATCAGCCCCAGCATTTT. Amino acids: CASSQDGAGKNQPQHF.

The gene calls are TRBV18 and TRBJ2-5; weak D call: TRBD1 (6 bases). The CDR3 sequence is 14 residues long. The germline gives CDR1 KGHSH, CDR2 LQKENI. V gave up 1 base and J gave up 5 bases, with 11 bases separating them. The CDR3 reads CASSPLSGAETQYF. CDR3 coding DNA: TGTGCCAGCTCACCACTCTCAGGGGCGGAGACCCAGTACTTC. The full variable domain, its missing parts supplied by reference TRBV18 and TRBJ2-5, is NAGVMQNPRHLVRRRGQEARLRCSPMKGHSHVYWYRQLPEEGLKFMVYLQKENIIDESGMPKERFSAEFPKEGPSILRIQQVVRGDSAAYFCASSPLSGAETQYFGPGTRLLVL.

The V and J genes are TRBV19 and TRBJ2-7; D possibly corresponds to TRBD1 (6 bases). Trimming removed 2 bases at V and 7 bases at J, with 12 bases between. Germline V lookup: CDR1 LNHDA, CDR2 SQIVND (reference sequence). The CDR3 sequence is 13 residues long. The CDR3 loop is CASSIQGIGEQYF. CDR3 DNA: TGTGCCAGTAGTATACAGGGGATAGGGGAGCAGTACTTC.

The chain recombines TRBV5-1 with TRBJ2-6; D may be TRBD1 (6 bases). Germline V lookup: CDR1 SGHRS, CDR2 YFSETQ. Trimming took 3 bases from V and 0 from J, leaving 13 bases between them. The CDR3 sequence is 17 residues long. CDR3 DNA sequence: TGCGCCAGCAGCTCGATTCAGACAGGCTCTGGGGCCAACGTCCTGACTTTC. Translating it yields CASSSIQTGSGANVLTF.

The V call is TRBV18, the J call TRBJ2-2, with a tentative D call TRBD1 (6 bases). The germline V gene has CDR1 KGHSH and CDR2 LQKENI. The CDR3 covers 13 residues. V dropped 6 bases and J dropped 4 bases, with 9 bases sitting between them. The CDR3 spells CASSRGSTGELFF. The CDR3 DNA reads as TGTGCCAGCTCCAGGGGTTCCACCGGGGAGCTGTTTTTT.

This sequence joins TRBV5-4 and TRBJ2-3, with D maybe TRBD2 (6 bases). Trimming removed 2 bases from V and 5 bases from J, with 15 bases in between. Germline-derived CDR1 and CDR2 are SGHNT and YYREEE (reference sequence). This CDR3 comprises 15 residues. CDR3 protein: CASSFRDLARDTQYF. The DNA of the CDR3 is TGTGCCAGCAGCTTCCGGGACTTGGCGCGAGATACGCAGTATTTT.

A few counts support this clone. The chain combines TRBV9 with TRBJ2-7; tentatively, D is TRBD2 (6 bases). The CDR3 has 13 amino acids. Germline V gives CDR1 SGDLS, CDR2 YYNGEE. Deletions cut 0 bases from V and 6 bases from J, with 10 bases between. The CDR3 reads CASSVDWRAEQYF. CDR3 nucleotide sequence: TGTGCCAGCAGCGTAGATTGGAGGGCCGAGCAGTACTTC. The full variable domain, in which reference TRBV9 and TRBJ2-7 provide the parts outside the CDR3, is DSGVTQTPKHLITATGQRVTLRCSPRSGDLSVYWYQQSLDQGLQFLIQYYNGEERAKGNILERFSAQQFPDLHSELNLSSLELGDSALYFCASSVDWRAEQYFGPGTRLTVT.